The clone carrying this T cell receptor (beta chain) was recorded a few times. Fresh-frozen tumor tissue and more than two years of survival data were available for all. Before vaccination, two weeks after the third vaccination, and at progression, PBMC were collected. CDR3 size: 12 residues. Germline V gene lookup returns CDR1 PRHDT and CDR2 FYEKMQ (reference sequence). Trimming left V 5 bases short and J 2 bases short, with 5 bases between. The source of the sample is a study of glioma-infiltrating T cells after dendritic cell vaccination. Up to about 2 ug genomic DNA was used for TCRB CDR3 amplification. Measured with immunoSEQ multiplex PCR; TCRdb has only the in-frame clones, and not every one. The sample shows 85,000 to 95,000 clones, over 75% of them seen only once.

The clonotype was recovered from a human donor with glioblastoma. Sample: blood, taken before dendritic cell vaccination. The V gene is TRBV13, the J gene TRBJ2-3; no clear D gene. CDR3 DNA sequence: TGTGCCAGCAGCCCAAACACAGATACGCAGTATTTT. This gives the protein CASSPNTDTQYF.